This entry describes one T cell receptor beta chain. Its target is not known. One junction end disagrees with the germline gene, perhaps due to a read error. Purified naive CD4+ T cells were depleted of CD25+ Tregs. Regarding the study as a whole: The TCR gene usage of tumor memory CD4+ T cells clustered together with blood and lymph node memory CD4+ cells and with lymph node naive CD4+ cells. Greatest tumor Treg TCR overlap was with tumor naive CD4+ cells.

Full-length variable regions came from constant-region reverse primers plus semi-nested Nested Universal Primer A PCR. TCRdb reprocessed the 5' RACE reads with MiXCR, giving one entry per CDR3 protein. This table has about 10,000 distinct CDR3 sequences, about 30% appearing once. The sample comprised naive CD4+ T cells sorted from a lymph node. The subset here: naive CD4+ T cells, CD4+CD45RA+CD25-. This receptor was obtained from a female donor with breast cancer.

CDR3 bases: TGCGCCAGCAGCCTACACGGGACAAGGAATCAGCCCCAGCATTTT. Its protein is CASSLHGTRNQPQHF. The rearrangement joins TRBV9 to TRBJ1-5; TRBD1 might be the D (6 bases). The CDR3 contains 15 residues. Germline assignment: CDR1 SGDLS and CDR2 YYNGEE.